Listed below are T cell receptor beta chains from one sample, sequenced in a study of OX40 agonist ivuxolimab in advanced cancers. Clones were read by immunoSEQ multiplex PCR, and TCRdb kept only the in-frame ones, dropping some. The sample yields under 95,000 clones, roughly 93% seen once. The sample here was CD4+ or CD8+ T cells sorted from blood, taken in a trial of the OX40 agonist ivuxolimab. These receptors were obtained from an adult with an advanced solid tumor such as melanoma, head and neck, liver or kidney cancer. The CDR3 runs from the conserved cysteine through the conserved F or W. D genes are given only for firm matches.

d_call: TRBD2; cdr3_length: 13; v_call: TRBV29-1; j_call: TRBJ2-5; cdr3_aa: CSARTSGMETQYF; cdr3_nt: TGCAGCGCGAGGACTAGCGGGATGGAGACCCAGTACTTC
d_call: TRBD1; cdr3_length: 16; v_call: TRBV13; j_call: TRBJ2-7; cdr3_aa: CASSRGGQGVSYEQYF; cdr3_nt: TGTGCCAGCAGCCGGGGGGGACAGGGGGTCTCCTACGAGCAGTACTTC
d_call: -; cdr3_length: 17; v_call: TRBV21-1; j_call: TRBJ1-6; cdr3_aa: CASSPGVTGTYNSPLHF; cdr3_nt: TGTGCCAGCAGCCCAGGGGTCACCGGAACCTATAATTCACCCCTCCACTTT
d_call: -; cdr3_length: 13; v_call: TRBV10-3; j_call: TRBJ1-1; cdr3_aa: CAIWSGGGTEAFF; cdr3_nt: TGTGCCATCTGGTCAGGCGGGGGCACTGAAGCTTTCTTT
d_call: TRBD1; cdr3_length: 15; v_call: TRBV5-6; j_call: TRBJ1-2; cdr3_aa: CASSSVGDRESGYTF; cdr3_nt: TGTGCCAGCAGCTCGGTCGGAGACAGGGAGAGTGGCTACACCTTC
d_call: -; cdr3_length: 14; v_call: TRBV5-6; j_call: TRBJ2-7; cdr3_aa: CASTLSGATYEQYF; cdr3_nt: TGTGCCAGCACCCTTTCAGGGGCTACCTACGAGCAGTACTTC
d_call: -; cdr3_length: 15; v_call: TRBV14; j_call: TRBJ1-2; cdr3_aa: CASSQDTGGIYGYTF; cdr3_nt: TGTGCCAGCAGCCAAGATACGGGAGGGATCTATGGCTACACCTTC
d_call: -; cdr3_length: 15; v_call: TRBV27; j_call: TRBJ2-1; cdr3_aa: CASSLRGASWNEQFF; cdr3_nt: TGTGCCAGCAGTTTAAGGGGCGCGAGTTGGAATGAGCAGTTCTTC
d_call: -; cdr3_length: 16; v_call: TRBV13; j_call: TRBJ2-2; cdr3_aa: CASSLEGLPSSGELFF; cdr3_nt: TGTGCCAGCAGCTTAGAGGGACTTCCGAGTTCCGGGGAGCTGTTTTTT
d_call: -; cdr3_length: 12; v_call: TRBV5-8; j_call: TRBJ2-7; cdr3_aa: CASSLSSYEQYF; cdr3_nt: TGTGCCAGCAGCTTGAGCTCCTACGAGCAGTACTTC
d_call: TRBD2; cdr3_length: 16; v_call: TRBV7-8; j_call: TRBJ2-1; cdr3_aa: CASSSQGGNSYNEQFF; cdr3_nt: TGTGCCAGCAGCTCCCAGGGAGGGAACTCCTACAATGAGCAGTTCTTC